One and the same sample provided the 6 T cell receptor beta chains below, sequenced in a study of shared clonotypes between healthy human individuals. The data were produced by immunoSEQ multiplex PCR, yet TCRdb's version contains in-frame clones alone and is incomplete. Of about 2.4 million clones listed, 93% are singletons. Sequencing was done on a sample of naive CD4+ T cells from PBMCs. Subset noted: CD45RA+ positively selected. These receptors came from a young man in good health. Some clones in this sample may be carry-over from other donors' samples.

The chain recombines TRBV28 with TRBJ1-5; no definite D call. The CDR3 is 14 amino acids. V lost 1 base, J lost 6 bases, and 10 bases lay in between. The V gene's germline CDR1 is MDHEN and CDR2 SYDVKM. Here the CDR3 reads CASSLSSPAQPQHF. The DNA of the CDR3 is TGTGCCAGCAGTTTATCTTCCCCGGCTCAGCCCCAGCATTTT.

V gene TRBV28 combines with J gene TRBJ1-5; D is unclear. Germline assignment: CDR1 MDHEN and CDR2 SYDVKM. With 2 bases removed from V and 7 bases from J, the gap between germline ends came to 18 bases. The CDR3 is 16 amino acids. The CDR3 spells CASSLVGWGGNQPQHF. The DNA for the CDR3 is TGTGCCAGCAGTTTAGTGGGCTGGGGAGGGAACCAGCCCCAGCATTTT. Looking up the rest from reference TRBV28 and TRBJ1-5 gives the full variable domain: DVKVTQSSRYLVKRTGEKVFLECVQDMDHENMFWYRQDPGLGLRLIYFSYDVKMKEKGDIPEGYSVSREKKERFSLILESASTNQTSMYLCASSLVGWGGNQPQHFGDGTRLSIL.

The rearrangement links TRBV11-2 to TRBJ1-1, with a weak D call TRBD1 (6 bases). Germline V gives CDR1 SGHAT, CDR2 FQNNGV. V lost 3 bases to trimming and J lost 0 bases, with 17 bases between them. The CDR3 loop spans 17 amino acids. Here the CDR3 reads CASSFRQGQGVNTEAFF. CDR3 nucleotide sequence: TGTGCCAGCAGCTTTCGGCAGGGGCAAGGAGTGAACACTGAAGCTTTCTTT.

As regards this clone: Other DNA sequences in the same sample also yield this CDR3. The chain has TRBV5-1 and TRBJ2-3; 14 nucleotides line up with TRBD2. The CDR3 is 16 amino acids. Trimming removed 4 bases from V and 4 bases from J; junction bases left unmatched: 5. Germline CDR1 SGHRS, CDR2 YFSETQ. CDR3 region: CASSRGLAGEPDTQYF. The CDR3 nucleotides read TGCGCCAGCAGCCGGGGACTAGCGGGAGAACCAGATACGCAGTATTTT.

J is TRBJ1-2 and V is TRBV6-6; TRBD1 matches 7 bases. Germline loops: CDR1 MNHNY, CDR2 SVGAGI (reference sequence). The V segment lost 0 bases and the J segment 8 bases; nucleotides outside the gene matches: 9. This CDR3 has 15 residues. DNA of the CDR3: TGTGCCAGCAGTTACTCGACAGGGCGAGGTTTGGGCTACACCTTC. Its protein is CASSYSTGRGLGYTF.

Concerning this clone: Other nucleotide sequences in the sample specify the same CDR3. The chain is built from TRBV19 and TRBJ2-7; D may be TRBD2 (6 bases). V lost 6 bases and J 6 bases, leaving 21 bases between the germline ends. Germline V gene sequence: CDR1 LNHDA, CDR2 SQIVND (reference sequence). The length of the CDR3 is 15 residues. The CDR3 sequence is CASSSGGLGRGEQYF. DNA for the CDR3: TGTGCCAGTAGCTCAGGTGGCCTAGGGCGGGGCGAGCAGTACTTC.